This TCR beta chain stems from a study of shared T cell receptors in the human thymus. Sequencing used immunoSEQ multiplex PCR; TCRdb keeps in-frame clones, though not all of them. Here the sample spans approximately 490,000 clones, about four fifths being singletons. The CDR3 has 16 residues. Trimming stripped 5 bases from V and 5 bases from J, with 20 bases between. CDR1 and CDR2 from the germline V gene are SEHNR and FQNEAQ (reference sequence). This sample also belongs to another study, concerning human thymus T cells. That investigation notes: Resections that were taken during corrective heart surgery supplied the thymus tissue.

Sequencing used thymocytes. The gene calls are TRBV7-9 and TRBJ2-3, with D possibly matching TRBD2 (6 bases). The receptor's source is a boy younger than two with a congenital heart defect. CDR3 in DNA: TGTGCCAGCAGCCCTCTCGGCGGGGAGGATGTAGATACGCAGTATTTT. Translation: CASSPLGGEDVDTQYF.